The 15 T cell receptor beta chains reported below all come from one sample, sequenced in a study of T cells in Graves' hyperthyroidism and ophthalmopathy. Amplified TCR beta CDR3 regions derived from RNA transcripts. First-round RT-PCR of the TCR CDR3 relied on the HTBI primer set. TCRdb passed the multiplex PCR reads through MiXCR, listing each CDR3 protein once. The sample has approximately 400,000 distinct CDR3 sequences, roughly 15% seen once. Source material: blood. All receptors derive from a woman in her thirties with Graves' ophthalmopathy.

The table lists this clonotype with a few counts. CDR3 region: CASSSESNQPQHF. The CDR3 DNA reads TGTGCCAGCAGTTCGGAGTCTAATCAGCCCCAGCATTTT. V and J are TRBV12-3 or TRBV12-4 and TRBJ1-5; no clear D. The CDR3 covers 13 residues. V was pared by 4 bases and J by 4 bases, with 8 bases between.

This clonotype was counted ten times or more. The chain links TRBV2 to TRBJ2-1, with D perhaps given as TRBD1 or TRBD2 (5 bases each). Trimming left V 3 bases short and J 6 bases short, with 6 bases between. Per the germline V gene, CDR1 is SNHLY and CDR2 is FYNNEI. This CDR3 is 12 amino acids long. CDR3 in DNA: TGTGCCAGCAGTGAGAGGGGCAATGAGCAGTTCTTC. Its protein product is CASSERGNEQFF.

The chain links TRBV30 to TRBJ1-2; D is undetermined. This CDR3 has 14 amino acids. From germline, CDR1 is GTSNPN and CDR2 SVGIG (reference sequence). With 0 bases removed from V and 5 bases from J, the gap between germline ends came to 13 bases. The CDR3, as DNA: TGTGCCTGGAGTGTAGGGAAGGGATCTTATGGCTACACCTTC. Translating gives CAWSVGKGSYGYTF.

This clonotype came up many times. This chain links TRBV4-1 with TRBJ2-1; 12 bases are shared with TRBD1. The V segment lost 4 bases and the J segment 8 bases; nucleotides outside the gene matches: 6. CDR1 and CDR2 (germline): MGHRA, YSYEKL. The CDR3 spans 15 residues. The CDR3 DNA reads as TGCGCCAGCAGCCTGGGACAGGGGGCAAGAGATGAGCAGTTCTTC. It translates to CASSLGQGARDEQFF.

This clonotype occurred many times. CDR3 sequence (DNA): TGTGCCAGCAGAGACAGGGGGCGCATTGAAGCTTTCTTT. Protein sequence: CASRDRGRIEAFF. This chain joins TRBV28 and TRBJ1-1, with TRBD1 identical over 10 bases. CDR3 length: 13 amino acids. From germline, CDR1 is MDHEN and CDR2 SYDVKM. Trimming took 6 bases from V and 7 from J; bases not matched to a gene: 5.

This clonotype came up many times. J is TRBJ1-6 and V is TRBV28; a possible D gene is TRBD1 (5 bases). This CDR3 has 17 amino acids. The V end was cut by 3 bases, the J end by 0 bases, with 12 bases between. Germline CDR1 reads MDHEN; CDR2 reads SYDVKM. The CDR3 protein is CASSFGDGLSYNSPLHF. As DNA, the CDR3 is TGTGCCAGCAGTTTCGGGGACGGACTCTCCTATAATTCACCCCTCCACTTT.

This clonotype was counted at least ten times. J is TRBJ2-7 and V is TRBV11-2, with 10 nucleotides matching TRBD2. This CDR3 spans 16 amino acids. Losses at the gene ends were 1 base for V and 0 bases for J; bases not matched to a gene: 3. Germline CDR1 and CDR2: SGHAT and FQNNGV. The CDR3 here is CASSLASGGFSYEQYF. The DNA of the CDR3 is TGTGCCAGCAGCTTAGCTAGCGGGGGCTTCTCCTACGAGCAGTACTTC.

This clonotype was detected ten times or more. This sequence joins TRBV29-1 and TRBJ1-1; weak D call: TRBD1 (6 bases). This CDR3 region has 15 residues. V was shortened by 7 bases and J by 7 bases, with 25 bases between the two germline ends. CDR1 is SQVTM and CDR2 is ANQGSEA in the germline V gene. CDR3 nucleotides: TGCAGCGCCGCGGGGGGCAGGACCTCACTCGTTGAAGCTTTCTTT. It specifies CSAAGGRTSLVEAFF.

There are many counts of this clonotype. The CDR3 reads CASSGPGQGTGNTIYF. Here the CDR3 DNA reads TGTGCCAGCAGTGGGCCGGGACAGGGGACTGGAAACACCATATATTTT. The V and J genes are TRBV6-1 and TRBJ1-3; 10 bases align to TRBD1. The CDR3 has 16 residues. Per germline, CDR1 MNHNS and CDR2 SASEGT. J was trimmed by 2 bases and V by 4 bases; bases with no gene match: 5.

This clonotype was seen ten or more times. CDR3 sequence reads: CASSLADAVNSPLHF. In nucleotides, the CDR3 is TGTGCCAGCTCACTCGCAGATGCAGTTAATTCACCCCTCCACTTT. The V and J genes are TRBV18 and TRBJ1-6; D is undetermined. The CDR3 covers 15 residues. The V gene's germline CDR1 is KGHSH and CDR2 LQKENI. Deletions cut 4 bases from V and 6 bases from J, with 13 bases between. The full variable domain, with the rest looked up from reference TRBV18 and TRBJ1-6, is NAGVMQNPRHLVRRRGQEARLRCSPMKGHSHVYWYRQLPEEGLKFMVYLQKENIIDESGMPKERFSAEFPKEGPSILRIQQVVRGDSAAYFCASSLADAVNSPLHFGNGTRLTVT.

This clonotype was counted many times. This rearrangement joins TRBV3-1 to TRBJ1-5; no definite D call. The germline gives CDR1 LGHDT, CDR2 YNNKEL (reference sequence). Trimming cost V 4 bases and J 5 bases, with 15 bases left between them. The CDR3 has 15 amino acids. CDR3 residues: CASSPELGIDQPQHF. The DNA for the CDR3 is TGTGCCAGCAGCCCAGAATTGGGGATCGATCAGCCCCAGCATTTT.

This rearrangement joins TRBV9 to TRBJ1-6; D call uncertain. V was cut by 3 bases and J by 0 bases, with 7 bases left in between. CDR1 and CDR2 (germline): SGDLS, YYNGEE. CDR3 length: 15 residues. The CDR3 DNA sequence: TGTGCCAGCAGCGCCGGCCACTCCTATAATTCACCCCTCCACTTT. Translated: CASSAGHSYNSPLHF.

This chain connects TRBV5-5 to TRBJ2-6, with D perhaps matching TRBD1 (5 bases). This CDR3 spans 17 amino acids. CDR1 SGHKS and CDR2 YYEKEE come from the germline V gene (reference sequence). Trimming took 0 bases from V and 1 from J, leaving 11 bases between them. DNA of the CDR3: TGTGCCAGCAGCTTGGTACAGGCCCCGTCTGGGGCCAACGTCCTGACTTTC. Encoded protein: CASSLVQAPSGANVLTF.

The rearrangement joins TRBV9 to TRBJ2-3; perhaps TRBD2 as D (6 bases). This CDR3 region has 22 residues. Trimming pared 0 bases from V and 8 bases from J, leaving 37 bases between. Germline-derived CDR1 and CDR2 are SGDLS and YYNGEE. The CDR3 DNA is TGTGCCAGCAGCGTAGGCTTAGGGGCGCCCCCAGAGAGATCAGGCGGGATGGGTACGCAGTATTTT. Protein product: CASSVGLGAPPERSGGMGTQYF.

This chain links TRBV4-1 with TRBJ2-7; 8 bases agree with TRBD2. The CDR3 spans 16 residues. CDR1 is MGHRA and CDR2 is YSYEKL in the germline V gene. V lost 4 bases and J lost 6; bases outside the gene matches: 14. CDR3: CASSLGVGSREGEQYF. The CDR3 DNA reads as TGCGCCAGCAGCCTGGGGGTAGGTTCCCGGGAGGGCGAGCAGTACTTC.